This T cell receptor beta chain was documented in a study of neurological immune-mediated disorders. Points from the study as a whole: Private repertoires in all groups were suggested by the absence of shared CDR3 amino acid sequences among expanded clones across subjects.

5'RACE with 10-nucleotide random UMIs generated the cDNA. Per sequencing run, 15-18 subjects together gave over 170 million TCR-beta sequences. TCRdb reanalysed the 5' RACE reads using MiXCR and keeps one entry per CDR3 protein. Counted here are roughly 50,000 distinct CDR3 sequences, roughly a quarter occurring once; the ten biggest clones make up roughly 25%. Germline V lookup: CDR1 LGHDT, CDR2 YNNKEL (reference sequence). Trimming removed 4 bases from V and 5 bases from J; junction bases left unmatched: 4. The CDR3 extends over 13 amino acids. This clonotype was detected many times. Its specificity is not known.

This chain joins TRBV3-1 and TRBJ1-1; 7 bases fit TRBD1. The receptor's source is a woman in her 70s in good health. The source material was PBMCs. CDR3 in amino acids: CASSPNRGTEAFF. In DNA, the CDR3 is TGTGCCAGCAGCCCCAACAGGGGTACTGAAGCTTTCTTT.